This TCR beta chain was identified during a study of T cell changes during pregnancy in multiple sclerosis. The V gene end was trimmed by 3 bases and the J gene end by 6 bases; junction bases not matched to a gene: 6. Germline-derived CDR1 and CDR2 are LNHDA and SQIVND (reference sequence). The CDR3 spans 15 residues. Some clones are missing from TCRdb's copy, which holds only in-frame ones; the method was immunoSEQ multiplex PCR. The sample carries tens of thousands of clones, roughly 90% recorded once. The sequences come from CD8+ T cells from peripheral blood mononuclear cells, collected after pregnancy. V usage is TRBV19 and J usage is TRBJ2-2, with TRBD2 identical over 8 bases. This sequence originates from a female donor with multiple sclerosis, enrolled in a pregnancy study. This chain's CDR3 is CASSMFPGLAGELFF. The CDR3 nucleotides are TGTGCCAGTAGTATGTTCCCGGGACTAGCCGGGGAGCTGTTTTTT. The variable domain in full, with the rest retrieved from reference TRBV19 and TRBJ2-2, is DGGITQSPKYLFRKEGQNVTLSCEQNLNHDAMYWYRQDPGQGLRLIYYSQIVNDFQKGDIAEGYSVSREKKESFPLTVTSAQKNPTAFYLCASSMFPGLAGELFFGEGSRLTVL.